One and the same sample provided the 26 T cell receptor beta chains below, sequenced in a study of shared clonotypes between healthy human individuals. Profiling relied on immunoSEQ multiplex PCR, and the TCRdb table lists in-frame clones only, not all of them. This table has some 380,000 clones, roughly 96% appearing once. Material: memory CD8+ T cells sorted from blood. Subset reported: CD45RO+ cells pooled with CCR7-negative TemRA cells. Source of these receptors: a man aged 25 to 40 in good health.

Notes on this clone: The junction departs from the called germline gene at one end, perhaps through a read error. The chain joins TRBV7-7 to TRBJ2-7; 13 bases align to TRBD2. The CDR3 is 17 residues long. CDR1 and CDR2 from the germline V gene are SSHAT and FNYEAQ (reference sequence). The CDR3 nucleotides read TGTGCTAGCAGCTACCGAAACATGACTAGCGGGAGGCGCGAGCAGTACTTC. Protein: CASSYRNMTSGRREQYF.

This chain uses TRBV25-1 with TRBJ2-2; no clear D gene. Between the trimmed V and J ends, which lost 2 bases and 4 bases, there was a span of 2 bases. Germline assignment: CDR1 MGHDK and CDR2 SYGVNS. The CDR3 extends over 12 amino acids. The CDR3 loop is CASSEPTGELFF. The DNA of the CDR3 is TGTGCCAGCAGTGAACCCACCGGGGAGCTGTTTTTT.

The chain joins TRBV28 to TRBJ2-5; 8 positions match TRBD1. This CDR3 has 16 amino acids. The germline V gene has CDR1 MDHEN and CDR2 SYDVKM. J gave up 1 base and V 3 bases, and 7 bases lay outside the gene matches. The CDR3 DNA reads TGTGCCAGCAGTTTGCCAGGACAGGGCGCCCAAGAGACCCAGTACTTC. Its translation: CASSLPGQGAQETQYF.

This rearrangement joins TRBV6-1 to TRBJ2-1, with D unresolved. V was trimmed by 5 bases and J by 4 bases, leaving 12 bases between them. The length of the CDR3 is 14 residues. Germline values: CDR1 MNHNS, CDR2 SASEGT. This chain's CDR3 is CASSPRPSYNEQFF. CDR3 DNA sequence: TGTGCCAGCAGTCCTCGGCCCTCTTACAATGAGCAGTTCTTC.

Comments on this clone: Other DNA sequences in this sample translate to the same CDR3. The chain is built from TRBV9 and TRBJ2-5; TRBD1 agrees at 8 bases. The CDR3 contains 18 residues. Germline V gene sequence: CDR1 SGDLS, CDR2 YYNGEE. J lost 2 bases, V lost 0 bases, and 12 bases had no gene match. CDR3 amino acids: CASSVGLPGQGVQETQYF. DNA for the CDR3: TGTGCCAGCAGCGTAGGGCTCCCAGGACAGGGCGTGCAAGAGACCCAGTACTTC.

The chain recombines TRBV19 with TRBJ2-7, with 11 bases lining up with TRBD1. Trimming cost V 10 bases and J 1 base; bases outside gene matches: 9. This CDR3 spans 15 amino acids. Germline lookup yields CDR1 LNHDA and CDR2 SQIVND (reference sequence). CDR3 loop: CATDAGTGGSYEQYF. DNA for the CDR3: TGTGCCACGGACGCCGGGACAGGGGGTTCCTACGAGCAGTACTTC.

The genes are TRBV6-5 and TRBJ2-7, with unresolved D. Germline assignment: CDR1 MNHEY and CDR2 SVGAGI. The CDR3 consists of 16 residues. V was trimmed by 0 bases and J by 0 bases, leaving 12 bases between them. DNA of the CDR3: TGTGCCAGCAGTTACTCGACTTCCACCGGCTCCTACGAGCAGTACTTC. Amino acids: CASSYSTSTGSYEQYF.

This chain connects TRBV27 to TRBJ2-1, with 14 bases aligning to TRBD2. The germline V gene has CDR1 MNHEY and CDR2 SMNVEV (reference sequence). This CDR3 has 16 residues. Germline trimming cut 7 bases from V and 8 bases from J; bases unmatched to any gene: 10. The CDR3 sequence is CASTGYRLAGGDEQFF. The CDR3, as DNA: TGTGCCAGCACTGGGTATCGACTAGCGGGAGGGGATGAGCAGTTCTTC.

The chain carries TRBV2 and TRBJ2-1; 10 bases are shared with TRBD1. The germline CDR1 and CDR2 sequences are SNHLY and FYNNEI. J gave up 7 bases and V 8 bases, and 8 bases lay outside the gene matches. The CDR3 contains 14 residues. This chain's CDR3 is CASEPGTGVNEQFF. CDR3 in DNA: TGTGCCAGCGAACCAGGGACAGGGGTTAATGAGCAGTTCTTC.

The CDR3 coding sequence is TGCAGCGTTGTGCGACAGGGCGCGAGCACTGAAGCTTTCTTT. Its protein product is CSVVRQGASTEAFF. This rearrangement joins TRBV29-1 to TRBJ1-1; the match to TRBD1 covers 7 bases. The CDR3 is 14 residues long. Trimming cost V 4 bases and J 4 bases; bases outside gene matches: 9. Per the germline V gene, CDR1 is SQVTM and CDR2 is ANQGSEA.

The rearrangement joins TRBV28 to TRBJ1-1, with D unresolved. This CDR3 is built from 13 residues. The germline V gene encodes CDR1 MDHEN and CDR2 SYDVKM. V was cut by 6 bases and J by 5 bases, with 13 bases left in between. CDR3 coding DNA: TGTGCCAGCAGGTTGGATGGGGTTACTGAAGCTTTCTTT. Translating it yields CASRLDGVTEAFF.

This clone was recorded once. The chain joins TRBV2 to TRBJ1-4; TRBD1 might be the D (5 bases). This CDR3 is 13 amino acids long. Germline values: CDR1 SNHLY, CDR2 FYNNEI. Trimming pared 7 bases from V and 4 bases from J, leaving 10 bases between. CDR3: CASTRQLNEKLFF. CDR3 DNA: TGTGCCAGCACTCGACAGCTTAATGAAAAACTGTTTTTT.

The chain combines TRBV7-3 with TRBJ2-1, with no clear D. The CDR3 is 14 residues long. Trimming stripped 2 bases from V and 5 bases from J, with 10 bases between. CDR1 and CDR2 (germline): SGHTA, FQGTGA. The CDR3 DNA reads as TGTGCCAGCAGCTTAGTAAGCCAGAACAATGAGCAGTTCTTC. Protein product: CASSLVSQNNEQFF.

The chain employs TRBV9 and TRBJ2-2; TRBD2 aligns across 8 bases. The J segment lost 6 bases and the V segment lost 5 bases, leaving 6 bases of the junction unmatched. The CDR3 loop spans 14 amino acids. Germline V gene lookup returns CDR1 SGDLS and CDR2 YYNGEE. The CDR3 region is CASRKAGAAGELFF. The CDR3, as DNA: TGTGCCAGCAGGAAAGCGGGAGCGGCCGGGGAGCTGTTTTTT.

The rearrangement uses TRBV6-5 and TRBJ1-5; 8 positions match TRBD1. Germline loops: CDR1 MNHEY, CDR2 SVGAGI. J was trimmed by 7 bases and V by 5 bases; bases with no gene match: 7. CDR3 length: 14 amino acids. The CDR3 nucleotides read TGTGCCAGCAGTCTCGGACAGGGCGGGCAGCCCCAGCATTTT. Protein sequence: CASSLGQGGQPQHF.

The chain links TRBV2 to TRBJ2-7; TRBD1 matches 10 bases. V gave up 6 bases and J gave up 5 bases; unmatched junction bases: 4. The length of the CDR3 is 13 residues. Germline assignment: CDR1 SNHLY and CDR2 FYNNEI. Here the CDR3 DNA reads TGTGCCAGCAGCCGGGACAGGGGCCACGAGCAGTACTTC. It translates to CASSRDRGHEQYF.

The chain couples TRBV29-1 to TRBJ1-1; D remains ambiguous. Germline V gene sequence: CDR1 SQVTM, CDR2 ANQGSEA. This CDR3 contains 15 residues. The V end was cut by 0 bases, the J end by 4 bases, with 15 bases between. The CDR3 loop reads CSVEDPTKPGTEAFF. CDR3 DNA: TGCAGCGTTGAAGATCCCACAAAACCGGGCACTGAAGCTTTCTTT.

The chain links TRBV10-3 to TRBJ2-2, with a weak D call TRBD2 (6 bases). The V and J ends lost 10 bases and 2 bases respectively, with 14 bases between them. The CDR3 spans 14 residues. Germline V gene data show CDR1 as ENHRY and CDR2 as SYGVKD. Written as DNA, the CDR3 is TGTGCCACCCGGACTACCTTAAACACCGGGGAGCTGTTTTTT. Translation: CATRTTLNTGELFF.

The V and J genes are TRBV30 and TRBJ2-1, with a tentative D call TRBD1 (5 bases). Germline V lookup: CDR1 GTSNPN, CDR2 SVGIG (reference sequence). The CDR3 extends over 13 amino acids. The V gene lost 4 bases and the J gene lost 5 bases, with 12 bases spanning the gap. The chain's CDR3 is CAWTPTENNEQFF. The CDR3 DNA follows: TGTGCCTGGACTCCGACAGAGAACAATGAGCAGTTCTTC.

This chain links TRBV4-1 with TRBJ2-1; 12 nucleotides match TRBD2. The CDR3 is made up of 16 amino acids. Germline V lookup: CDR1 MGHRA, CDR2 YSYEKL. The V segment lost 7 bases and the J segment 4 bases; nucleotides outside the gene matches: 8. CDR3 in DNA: TGCGCCAGCACGACTAGCGGGAGTGGAAATTACAATGAGCAGTTCTTC. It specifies CASTTSGSGNYNEQFF.

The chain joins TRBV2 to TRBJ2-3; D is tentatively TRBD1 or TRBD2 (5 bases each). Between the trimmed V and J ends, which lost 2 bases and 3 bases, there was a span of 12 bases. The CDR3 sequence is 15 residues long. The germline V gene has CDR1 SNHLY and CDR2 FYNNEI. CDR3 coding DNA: TGTGCCAGCAGTGAACGTGAGGGGCGAACAGATACGCAGTATTTT. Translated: CASSEREGRTDTQYF.

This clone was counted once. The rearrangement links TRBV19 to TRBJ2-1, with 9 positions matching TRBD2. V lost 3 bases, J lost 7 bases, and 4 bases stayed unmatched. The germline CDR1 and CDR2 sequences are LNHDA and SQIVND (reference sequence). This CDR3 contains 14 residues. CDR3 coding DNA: TGTGCCAGTAGTATCTTCACTAGCGGGAATGAGCAGTTCTTC. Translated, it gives CASSIFTSGNEQFF.

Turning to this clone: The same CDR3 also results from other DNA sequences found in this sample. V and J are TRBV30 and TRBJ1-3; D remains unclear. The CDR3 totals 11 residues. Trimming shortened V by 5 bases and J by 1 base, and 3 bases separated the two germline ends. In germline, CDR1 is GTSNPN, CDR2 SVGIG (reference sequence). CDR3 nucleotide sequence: TGTGCCTGGGATTCTGGAAACACCATATATTTT. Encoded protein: CAWDSGNTIYF.

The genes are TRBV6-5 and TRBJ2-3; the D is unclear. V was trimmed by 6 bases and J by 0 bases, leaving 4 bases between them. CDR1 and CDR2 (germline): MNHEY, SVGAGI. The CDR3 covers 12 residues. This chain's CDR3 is CASSQSTDTQYF. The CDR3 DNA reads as TGTGCCAGCAGCCAGAGCACAGATACGCAGTATTTT.

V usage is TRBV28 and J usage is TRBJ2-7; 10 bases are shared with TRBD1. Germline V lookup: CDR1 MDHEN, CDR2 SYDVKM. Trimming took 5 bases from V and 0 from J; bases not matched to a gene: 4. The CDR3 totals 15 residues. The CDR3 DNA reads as TGTGCCAGCAGTCCGGGACAGGGGACCTCCTACGAGCAGTACTTC. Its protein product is CASSPGQGTSYEQYF.

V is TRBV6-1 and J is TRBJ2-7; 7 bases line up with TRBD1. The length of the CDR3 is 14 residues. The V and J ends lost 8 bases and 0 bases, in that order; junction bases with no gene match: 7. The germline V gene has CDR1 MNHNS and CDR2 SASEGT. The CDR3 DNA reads TGTGCCAGCCAATCGACAGGGAGCTCCTACGAGCAGTACTTC. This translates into CASQSTGSSYEQYF.